What follows are 28 T cell receptor beta chains derived from one specimen sequenced in a study of T cells in Graves' hyperthyroidism and ophthalmopathy. The investigators amplified TCR beta CDR3 regions from RNA transcripts. HTBI primers were the set used in a first-round RT-PCR of the TCR CDR3. TCRdb used MiXCR to reprocess the multiplex PCR reads, holding one entry per CDR3 protein. There are around 580,000 distinct CDR3 sequences in the sample; about 43% occur only once, and more than 7.5% lies in the top ten. Sequenced material: peripheral blood or thyroid tissue (not recorded which). These TCRs come from a woman aged 18-35 years with Graves' hyperthyroidism.

Ten or more counts support this clonotype. This chain uses TRBV7-9 with TRBJ2-7; D may be TRBD1 (5 bases). The CDR3 loop spans 13 amino acids. Germline values: CDR1 SEHNR, CDR2 FQNEAQ (reference sequence). V was clipped by 2 bases and J by 4 bases, with 9 bases between them. The CDR3 protein is CASSLKGQYEQYF. CDR3 DNA: TGTGCCAGCAGCTTAAAGGGGCAATACGAGCAGTACTTC.

The chain uses TRBV2 and TRBJ2-3; tentative D call: TRBD2 (5 bases). V lost 8 bases and J lost 4, with 16 bases in between. The CDR3 loop spans 14 amino acids. Germline assignment: CDR1 SNHLY and CDR2 FYNNEI. The CDR3 region has the DNA TGTGCCAGCGGAGATTACGGGATCTCAGATACGCAGTATTTT. The encoded protein is CASGDYGISDTQYF.

A remark on this clonotype: This CDR3 is missing its conserved last phenylalanine or tryptophan, likely due to a read error. Because the CDR3's place on the DNA is in doubt, the DNA is left out and the CDR3 is given as listed by TCRdb. V usage is TRBV7-2 and J usage is TRBJ1-6. Germline-derived CDR1 and CDR2 are SGHTA and FQGNSA. The CDR3 is 8 amino acids long, termini counted. The CDR3 sequence: CASIDQKR.

This chain connects TRBV20-1 to TRBJ2-5; D is possibly TRBD1 (11 bases). The CDR3 consists of 18 residues. V lost 1 base and J 1 base, leaving 22 bases between the germline ends. The germline gives CDR1 DFQATT, CDR2 SNEGSKA (reference sequence). CDR3 coding DNA: TGCAGTGCTAGAGGCGAAACTAGCGGGACAGGGGGCCAAGAGACCCAGTACTTC. This codes for CSARGETSGTGGQETQYF.

The chain has TRBV7-2 and TRBJ2-7; 9 nucleotides match TRBD2. CDR3 length equals 13 residues. J lost 6 bases, V lost 4 bases, and 4 bases had no gene match. The germline V gene has CDR1 SGHTA and CDR2 FQGNSA. The CDR3 spells CASSWTSVTEQYF. As DNA, the CDR3 is TGTGCCAGCAGCTGGACTAGCGTTACCGAGCAGTACTTC.

The chain has TRBV5-1 and TRBJ1-3, with no clear D. Germline CDR1 SGHRS, CDR2 YFSETQ. V lost 0 bases to trimming and J lost 8 bases, with 12 bases between them. The CDR3 covers 14 residues. CDR3 in amino acids: CASSLERDGYTIYF. CDR3 coding DNA: TGCGCCAGCAGCTTGGAAAGGGATGGCTACACCATATATTTT.

This clonotype was seen only a few times. The CDR3 is CASSSGADGNEKLFF. The CDR3 region has the DNA TGTGCCAGCAGTTCTGGGGCGGACGGTAATGAAAAACTGTTTTTT. The J gene is TRBJ1-4, the V gene TRBV27, with D perhaps matching TRBD1 (5 bases). The CDR3 is 15 amino acids. Trimming shortened V by 4 bases and J by 4 bases, and 13 bases separated the two germline ends. The V gene's germline CDR1 is MNHEY and CDR2 SMNVEV (reference sequence).

This clonotype was found once. The V call is TRBV4-2, the J call TRBJ2-7; 8 nucleotides align to TRBD1. The CDR3 length is 13 residues. The ends lost 3 bases at V and 5 bases at J; junction bases unmatched: 3. Germline V gives CDR1 LGHNA, CDR2 YNFKEQ. CDR3 protein: CASSHGQGNEQYF. The DNA for the CDR3 is TGTGCCAGCAGCCACGGACAGGGAAACGAGCAGTACTTC.

In the case of this clonotype: The conserved final phenylalanine or tryptophan is absent from the CDR3, which likely points to a read error. No DNA is shown, since the ends of the CDR3 on it are uncertain; the CDR3 is the one TCRdb lists. The rearrangement uses TRBV2 and TRBJ1-5. Germline lookup yields CDR1 SNHLY and CDR2 FYNNEI. The length of the CDR3 is 10 amino acids, counting both ends. CDR3 sequence: CASSEPLLRQ.

This clonotype was seen repeatedly, ten times or more. The chain's CDR3 is CASSEATAGGELFF. CDR3 sequence (DNA): TGTGCCAGCAGTGAAGCAACGGCGGGCGGGGAGCTGTTTTTT. The chain has TRBV2 and TRBJ2-2, with D possibly TRBD2 on 5 matching bases. The CDR3 loop spans 14 amino acids. Germline lookup yields CDR1 SNHLY and CDR2 FYNNEI. Trimming pared 0 bases from V and 7 bases from J, leaving 9 bases between.

This chain uses TRBV7-9 with TRBJ2-2; D is ambiguous. V was cut by 4 bases and J by 6 bases, with 9 bases left in between. Germline loops: CDR1 SEHNR, CDR2 FQNEAQ (reference sequence). The CDR3 consists of 13 residues. As DNA, the CDR3 is TGTGCCAGCAGCTACCCTGGGCCCGGGGAGCTGTTTTTT. It specifies CASSYPGPGELFF.

Notes on this clonotype: It may be a read error: a sequence one base away is much more abundant. The rearrangement uses TRBV10-3 and TRBJ2-7; 8 positions match TRBD2. The junction had 9 bases not matched to a gene; V was cut back by 5 bases and J by 3 bases. Germline values: CDR1 ENHRY, CDR2 SYGVKD. CDR3 length: 15 residues. CDR3 in DNA: TGTGCCATCAGTTACTCGGCGGGAGGTGGCTACGAGCAGTACTTC. Its translation is CAISYSAGGGYEQYF.

A single count supports this clonotype. This chain connects TRBV6-5 to TRBJ1-5; D ambiguous. Gene TRBJ2-3 matches the end of the DNA better, so the J call may be wrong. Germline CDR1 and CDR2: MNHEY and SVGAGI. The CDR3 is 15 residues long. Written as DNA, the CDR3 is TGTGCCAGCAGTTACTCGATCCGGACCTCAGATACGCAGTATTTT. Its translation: CASSYSIRTSDTQYF.

The rearrangement uses TRBV9 and TRBJ2-5; maybe TRBD1 (6 bases). The last part of the DNA fits TRBJ2-4 better; the J call may be wrong. The CDR3 loop spans 13 amino acids. Germline assignment: CDR1 SGDLS and CDR2 YYNGEE. The CDR3 DNA reads TGTGCCAGCAGCGAGACCGGGACACGCATTCAGTACTTC. Amino acid sequence: CASSETGTRIQYF.

This clonotype was observed many times. The V gene is TRBV6-5, the J gene TRBJ2-7, with D perhaps TRBD1 or TRBD2 (5 bases each). In germline, CDR1 is MNHEY, CDR2 SVGAGI. V was shortened by 2 bases and J by 2 bases, with 10 bases between the two germline ends. The CDR3 is 14 residues long. The DNA for the CDR3 is TGTGCCAGCAGTTACGTGGGGACCCCCTACGAGCAGTACTTC. Its translation is CASSYVGTPYEQYF.

The J gene is TRBJ2-3, the V gene TRBV19, with 11 bases aligning to TRBD2. J gave up 5 bases and V 10 bases, and 5 bases lay outside the gene matches. CDR1 is LNHDA and CDR2 is SQIVND in the germline V gene (reference sequence). The CDR3 length is 13 residues. The CDR3 region is CATRLAGRDTQYF. The CDR3 coding sequence is TGTGCCACCCGACTAGCGGGACGAGATACGCAGTATTTT.

This clonotype was seen only a few times. The chain links TRBV20-1 to TRBJ2-3; D is unclear. The germline V and J ends were trimmed by 5 bases and 5 bases, with 8 bases remaining between them. Germline loops: CDR1 DFQATT, CDR2 SNEGSKA (reference sequence). The CDR3 length is 11 residues. The CDR3 bases are TGCAGTGCTCTTTTCCGAGATACGCAGTATTTT. It codes for CSALFRDTQYF.

This clonotype showed up many times. The chain joins TRBV6-5 to TRBJ2-7; D is ambiguous. CDR3 length equals 13 residues. CDR1 MNHEY and CDR2 SVGAGI come from the germline V gene. The V and J ends lost 2 bases and 0 bases respectively, with 5 bases between them. CDR3 nucleotides: TGTGCCAGCAGTTACGCTAGCTCCTACGAGCAGTACTTC. This codes for CASSYASSYEQYF.

On this clonotype: The conserved phenylalanine or tryptophan normally closing the CDR3 is absent here, so this likely arose from a read error. The DNA is left out, because the CDR3 cannot be placed on it with certainty; the CDR3 is given as TCRdb lists it. The chain recombines TRBV11-2 with TRBJ2-6; the DNA was not used to check the table's D call, TRBD2. Both ends counted, the CDR3 spans 11 residues. The germline V gene encodes CDR1 SGHAT and CDR2 FQNNGV. CDR3 sequence reads: CASSLLGAIDT.

This clonotype was observed at least ten times. The V call is TRBV5-6, the J call TRBJ1-5; maybe TRBD1 (5 bases). This CDR3 contains 15 residues. Trimming removed 0 bases from V and 0 bases from J, with 7 bases in between. Germline loops: CDR1 SGHDT, CDR2 YYEEEE. The CDR3 nucleotides are TGTGCCAGCAGCTTGGGAGGGGTTAGCAATCAGCCCCAGCATTTT. It yields the protein CASSLGGVSNQPQHF.

J is TRBJ1-5 and V is TRBV2; D may be TRBD1 (5 bases). V dropped 7 bases and J dropped 4 bases, with 17 bases sitting between them. CDR3 size: 15 residues. Per the germline V gene, CDR1 is SNHLY and CDR2 is FYNNEI. The DNA for the CDR3 is TGTGCCAGCATCGCAGGGTCAGGCGAGAATCAGCCCCAGCATTTT. Residues: CASIAGSGENQPQHF.

This clonotype was counted at least ten times. This chain connects TRBV4-3 to TRBJ1-1; possible D gene TRBD1, 6 bases. CDR1 is LGHNA and CDR2 is YSLEER in the germline V gene. The CDR3 is 16 amino acids. V shed 0 bases and J shed 0 bases, with 11 bases lying between them. This CDR3 reads CASSQDAGVMNTEAFF. The CDR3 DNA is TGCGCCAGCAGCCAAGATGCAGGGGTCATGAACACTGAAGCTTTCTTT.

This clonotype was found many times. This sequence joins TRBV6-6 and TRBJ2-6, with D unresolved. Between the trimmed V and J ends, which lost 3 bases and 0 bases, there was a span of 9 bases. CDR1 is MNHNY and CDR2 is SVGAGI in the germline V gene (reference sequence). CDR3 length: 16 residues. In DNA, the CDR3 is TGTGCCAGCAGTTATTGGGCAATCTCTGGGGCCAACGTCCTGACTTTC. Translation gives CASSYWAISGANVLTF.

This clonotype was recorded at least ten times. The J gene is TRBJ2-7, the V gene TRBV7-9, with TRBD2 matching 8 bases. Germline-derived CDR1 and CDR2 are SEHNR and FQNEAQ (reference sequence). The CDR3 loop spans 16 amino acids. Germline trimming cut 5 bases from V and 4 bases from J; bases unmatched to any gene: 13. The CDR3 protein is CASSRRVLAGSYEQYF. CDR3 coding DNA: TGTGCCAGCAGCCGCCGCGTGTTAGCGGGGTCGTACGAGCAGTACTTC.

Worth noting for this clonotype: A much larger clone is a single base away; this may be a read error. The chain has TRBV6-5 and TRBJ2-7; no firm D call. The ends were cut back, 2 bases at V and 6 bases at J, with 17 bases in the middle. The germline V gene encodes CDR1 MNHEY and CDR2 SVGAGI. This CDR3 is built from 15 residues. DNA for the CDR3: TGTGCCAGCAGTTACGATCACCAGTGGGAAGGCGAGCAGTACTTC. As protein: CASSYDHQWEGEQYF.

This rearrangement joins TRBV6-6 to TRBJ1-5; D is ambiguous. The V gene's germline CDR1 is MNHNY and CDR2 SVGAGI (reference sequence). The V gene lost 5 bases and the J gene lost 1 base, with 9 bases spanning the gap. The CDR3 spans 14 residues. CDR3 coding DNA: TGTGCCAGCAGTGAATTTGACAGCAATCAGCCCCAGCATTTT. Translated, it gives CASSEFDSNQPQHF.

This clonotype has a count of ten or more. A much larger clone lies a single base off, so this may be a read error. J is TRBJ1-4 and V is TRBV20-1, with unresolved D. The CDR3 runs 12 residues. Germline CDR1 is DFQATT and CDR2 is SNEGSKA (reference sequence). Deletions cut 7 bases from V and 7 bases from J, with 13 bases between. The CDR3 here is CSVRVDLEKLFF. Written as DNA, the CDR3 is TGCAGTGTACGAGTGGATCTTGAAAAACTGTTTTTT.

V and J are TRBV11-1 and TRBJ2-5, with 12 bases identical to TRBD2. Gene TRBJ2-1 matches the end of the DNA better, so the J call may be wrong. CDR1 is SGHAT, CDR2 FQDESV, per germline (reference sequence). The CDR3 consists of 16 residues. This CDR3 reads CASSLLRTSGMSEQFF. The DNA of the CDR3 is TGTGCCAGCAGCTTACTTAGGACTAGCGGGATGAGTGAGCAGTTCTTC.